The 5 T cell receptor beta chains given below trace back to one sample, sequenced in a study of blood T cells in healthy people across ages. Next came a second PCR, run for about 7 to 12 cycles, which used a sample-barcoded 5' primer along with a J-beta primer mix. TCRdb ran MiXCR on the 5' RACE reads and lists one entry per CDR3 protein. The repertoire includes 700,000 or so distinct CDR3 sequences, around 38% of them detected once, and about 30% sits in the top ten. Sequenced sample: blood. The receptor set was obtained from an elderly man in good health.

V gene TRBV11-2 combines with J gene TRBJ2-1, with D possibly being TRBD1 or TRBD2 (6 bases each). Trimming cost V 5 bases and J 1 base, with 15 bases left between them. The CDR3 consists of 16 residues. CDR1 is SGHAT and CDR2 is FQNNGV in the germline V gene. The CDR3 bases are TGTGCCAGCAGCCACATCGGGGGCTTTTCCTACAATGAGCAGTTCTTC. Amino acid sequence: CASSHIGGFSYNEQFF. Complete variable domain (other parts from reference TRBV11-2 and TRBJ2-1): EAGVAQSPRYKIIEKRQSVAFWCNPISGHATLYWYQQILGQGPKLLIQFQNNGVVDDSQLPKDRFSAERLKGVDSTLKIQPAKLEDSAVYLCASSHIGGFSYNEQFFGPGTRLTVL.

J is TRBJ2-3 and V is TRBV6-6; possible D gene TRBD2, 6 bases. V lost 2 bases to trimming and J lost 0 bases, with 12 bases between them. Germline CDR1 is MNHNY and CDR2 is SVGAGI (reference sequence). The CDR3 spans 16 residues. DNA for the CDR3: TGTGCCAGCAGTTACGGCGGGGCGGGTAGCACAGATACGCAGTATTTT. Residues: CASSYGGAGSTDTQYF.

The J gene is TRBJ2-7, the V gene TRBV7-2; tentatively, D is TRBD1 (7 bases). V was pared by 5 bases and J by 0 bases, with 14 bases between. CDR1 is SGHTA and CDR2 is FQGNSA in the germline V gene. The CDR3 covers 15 residues. The CDR3 is CASSNQGGSSYEQYF. As DNA, the CDR3 is TGTGCCAGCAGCAACCAGGGGGGAAGCTCCTACGAGCAGTACTTC.

This clonotype has just a few counts. DNA of the CDR3: TGTGCCACCAGTGGGCGGGAGAGGTACGCTGGCTATGAGCAGTTCTTC. Its protein is CATSGRERYAGYEQFF. This sequence joins TRBV15 and TRBJ2-1; the match to TRBD2 covers 7 bases. Germline V lookup: CDR1 LNHNV, CDR2 YYDKDF (reference sequence). The CDR3 length is 16 residues. The V and J ends lost 6 bases and 8 bases, in that order; junction bases with no gene match: 16.

The chain joins TRBV20-1 to TRBJ2-1; 11 nucleotides align to TRBD2. V lost 0 bases to trimming and J lost 4 bases; unmatched junction nucleotides: 17. Per germline, CDR1 DFQATT and CDR2 SNEGSKA (reference sequence). The CDR3 extends over 20 amino acids. The CDR3 sequence is CSARDPPSPVLAGAYNEQFF. The DNA of the CDR3 is TGCAGTGCTAGAGACCCACCGTCCCCGGTACTAGCGGGAGCATACAATGAGCAGTTCTTC.